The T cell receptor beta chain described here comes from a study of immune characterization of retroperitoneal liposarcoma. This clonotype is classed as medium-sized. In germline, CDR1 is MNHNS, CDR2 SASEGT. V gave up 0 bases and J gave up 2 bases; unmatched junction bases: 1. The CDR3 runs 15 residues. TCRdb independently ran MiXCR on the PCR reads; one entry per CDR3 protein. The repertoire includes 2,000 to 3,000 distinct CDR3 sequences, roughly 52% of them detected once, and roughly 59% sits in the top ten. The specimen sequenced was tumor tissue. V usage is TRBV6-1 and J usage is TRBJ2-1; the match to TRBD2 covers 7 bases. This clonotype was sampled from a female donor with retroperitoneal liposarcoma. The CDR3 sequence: CASSEAGGAYNEQFF. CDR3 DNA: TGTGCCAGCAGTGAAGCGGGGGGGGCCTACAATGAGCAGTTCTTC.